This T cell receptor beta chain was observed in a study of blood T cells in healthy people across ages. Overall study results and limits: Aged donors had fewer naive CD4+ cells and lower diversity than long-lived donors. TCR beta diversity, measured per million T cells, fell in a roughly linear way with age.

Donors ranged from about 6 to 95 years old and were healthy Caucasians in Russia. This clonotype was observed once. Its antigen is unknown. The junction departs from germline at one end; a sequencing error may be responsible. Using a J-beta primer mix together with a sample-barcoded 5' primer, a second PCR was run for roughly 7 to 12 cycles. Samples each returned at least 3 million CDR3-containing paired-end reads. TCRdb processed the 5' RACE reads anew with MiXCR; each CDR3 protein has one entry. The data show roughly 700,000 distinct CDR3 sequences, 45% to 50% seen once. This CDR3 has 13 amino acids. Germline CDR1 SGHTA, CDR2 FQGNSA.

Sequencing was performed on blood. The chain has TRBV7-2 and TRBJ2-4; D perhaps matches TRBD1 (6 bases). The receptor's source is a woman aged 55-70 years in good health. CDR3 amino acids: CARSLFAGDIQYF. The CDR3 coding sequence is TGTGCCCGCAGCTTATTCGCAGGGGACATTCAGTACTTC.